This T cell receptor beta chain was captured by sequencing in a study of shared clonotypes between healthy human individuals. Notes on the study in general: Clonotypes not shared had lower generation probabilities than those common to all four donors.

The CDR3 totals 15 residues. Germline CDR1 LNHDA, CDR2 SQIVND (reference sequence). With 3 bases removed from V and 6 bases from J, the gap between germline ends came to 17 bases. Using immunoSEQ multiplex PCR, the repertoire was profiled, and TCRdb retains in-frame clones only, with some absent. Of fewer than 850,000 clones listed, about two thirds are singletons. A remark on this clone: Its antigen is not known.

Sequencing was done on a sample of memory CD4+ T cells sorted from blood. This sample's subset: CD45RA-negative fraction. This receptor was identified in a woman aged 30 to 39 in good health. The V gene is TRBV19, the J gene TRBJ1-2; D is ambiguous. For the CDR3, the DNA is TGTGCCAGTAGTATCTCATATTGGTCCGGGGATGGCTACACCTTC. Translation gives CASSISYWSGDGYTF.